Described below is a single T cell receptor beta chain sequence and its context. Its specificity is unknown. The junction does not match germline at one end; this may be a read error. This specimen belongs to a study of T cell repertoires in cytomegalovirus infection. About the study: Public TCR beta signature analysis indicated the presence of both CMV infection and matching HLA type.

Germline V CDR1 and CDR2: SGHVS, FNYEAQ. The CDR3 has 16 amino acids. TCRdb reprocessed the reads with MiXCR, giving one entry per CDR3 protein. The sample lists approximately 470,000 distinct CDR3 sequences, about 44% occurring once. The sample was cultured PBMCs, taken from culture after CMV antigen stimulation. The chain has TRBV7-6 and TRBJ2-3; 13 bases align to TRBD2. This TCR was sampled from a human donor in good health (CMV status not recorded). Some clones in this sample may be carry-over from other donors' samples. The CDR3 sequence is CASSFRTSGSRDTQYF. The CDR3 DNA reads as TGTGCCAGCAGCTTCCGGACTAGCGGGAGCAGAGATACGCAGTATTTT.